These T cell receptor beta chains were read from a single sample in a study of shared clonotypes between healthy human individuals. Produced via immunoSEQ multiplex PCR; TCRdb's table is partial and in-frame only. The sample contains approximately 470,000 clones, 70% to 85% of which appear only once. Sequenced material: PBMCs. Receptors were obtained from a middle-aged woman in good health. Some clones in this sample may be carry-over from other donors' samples. Both conserved end residues are part of each CDR3. The order of the fields is D gene, V gene, J gene, clone size, CDR3 protein, CDR3 DNA. D genes are given only for firm matches. Some rows mark clone size as missing; the rest say once, few, many or name a class of expanded clone.

TRBD2	TRBV27	TRBJ2-5	.	CASSQSGSQETQYF	TGTGCCAGCAGCCAGAGCGGGAGCCAAGAGACCCAGTACTTC
TRBD2	TRBV29-1	TRBJ2-7	.	CSVEITGGTHEQYF	TGCAGCGTTGAAATCACCGGGGGGACCCACGAGCAGTACTTC
TRBD2	TRBV6-1	TRBJ2-1	.	CASSGQPGTSGRGEQFF	TGTGCCAGCAGTGGCCAACCGGGGACTAGCGGGAGGGGTGAGCAGTTCTTC
.	TRBV5-4	TRBJ1-1	.	CASSIPRGLRTEAFF	TGTGCCAGCAGCATACCCAGGGGATTAAGGACTGAAGCTTTCTTT
TRBD2	TRBV14	TRBJ2-5	.	CASSQGLPSGQETQYF	TGTGCCAGCAGCCAAGGGCTTCCTAGCGGGCAAGAGACCCAGTACTTC
.	TRBV6-6	TRBJ2-7	once	CASRKAETYEQYF	TGTGCCAGCAGAAAAGCGGAAACCTACGAGCAGTACTTC
TRBD2	TRBV28	TRBJ2-7	.	CASSQIAGGRYEQYF	TGTGCCAGCAGTCAAATAGCGGGAGGACGGTACGAGCAGTACTTC
TRBD2	TRBV28	TRBJ2-7	.	CASSTGLAGDRSYEQYF	TGTGCCAGCAGTACTGGACTAGCGGGAGATCGTTCCTACGAGCAGTACTTC
TRBD2	TRBV29-1	TRBJ2-1	.	CGVIYLAGDVNEQFF	TGCGGCGTGATCTACCTAGCGGGAGACGTCAATGAGCAGTTCTTC
TRBD1	TRBV30	TRBJ1-5	.	CAWSVTDRSQPQHF	TGTGCCTGGAGTGTAACGGACAGGTCCCAGCCCCAGCATTTT
.	TRBV29-1	TRBJ2-3	.	CSVQSTDTQYF	TGCAGCGTTCAGAGCACAGATACGCAGTATTTT
TRBD2	TRBV18	TRBJ2-7	.	CASSPSGGRSYEQYF	TGTGCCAGCTCACCGTCTGGCGGGAGGTCCTACGAGCAGTACTTC
TRBD2	TRBV7-3	TRBJ2-1	.	CASSISGNNEQFF	TGTGCCAGCAGCATTAGCGGGAACAATGAGCAGTTCTTC